This T cell receptor beta chain originates from a study of blood T cell repertoires in COVID-19. Some clones are missing from TCRdb's copy, which holds only in-frame ones; the method was immunoSEQ multiplex PCR. The sample has 350,000 to 450,000 clones, about four fifths seen once; the top ten hold roughly 5.1%. The sequenced sample was PBMCs or T cells enriched from blood (not recorded which). This receptor was obtained from a woman aged 50 to 60 who had recovered from COVID-19.

In DNA, the CDR3 is TGTGCCAGCAGTGAACGGGCGGGGAACTATGGCTACACCTTC. This translates into CASSERAGNYGYTF. The gene calls are TRBV2 and TRBJ1-2; D uncertain. The CDR3 sequence is 14 residues long. CDR1 SNHLY and CDR2 FYNNEI come from the germline V gene. Trimming pared 2 bases from V and 2 bases from J, leaving 9 bases between.